The source of this T cell receptor beta chain is a study of OX40 agonist ivuxolimab in advanced cancers. Background on the whole study: The costimulatory receptor OX40 (CD134) was targeted by ivuxolimab, a fully human IgG2 agonistic monoclonal antibody. The paper covers the monotherapy dose-escalation part of the phase I ivuxolimab trial, which included N of about 50 patients. Among the 52 dose-escalation patients, around 20 had hepatocellular carcinoma, 15 melanoma, 9 renal cell carcinoma and 9 head and neck cancer. Three dose-escalation patients achieved partial responses, one with hepatocellular carcinoma and two with cutaneous melanoma. The dose-escalation cohort was almost 85% male with a mean age of approximately 60 years, ranging from roughly 20 to 80. Prior anti-PD-1, anti-PD-L1 or anti-CTLA-4 therapy was permitted, and about 40% of dose-escalation patients had received checkpoint inhibitors. Peripheral TCRbeta sequencing was intended to test whether TCR sequence diversity was altered and clonal T-cell expansion was caused by ivuxolimab. Intravenous ivuxolimab was administered to patients every 2 weeks at six dose levels: 0.01, 0.1, 0.3, 1.5, 3 and 10 mg/kg.

Patients with a history of autoimmune disease or receiving systemic immunosuppression were excluded from the trial. Peripheral blood for TCR sequencing was drawn from every dose cohort at baseline, at cycle 4 day 1 and at cycle 7 day 1. The samples were taken from a phase I, first-in-human, multicenter, open-label dose-escalation trial of ivuxolimab. Adults with locally advanced or metastatic melanoma, renal cell, hepatocellular, or head and neck squamous cell carcinoma were enrolled in the trial. Before TCR sequencing, CD4+ T cells and CD8+ T cells from peripheral blood were sorted into separate populations. General conclusions and limits of the study: At doses from 0.1 to 3.0 mg/kg, clonal expansion was seen in both CD4+ and CD8+ blood T cells between baseline and week 6. On average, CD8+ T cells showed more expanded clones than CD4+ T cells after ivuxolimab. In the 0.1-3.0 mg/kg groups, partial responders had among the lowest normalized peripheral clonal expansion, particularly in CD8+ T cells. Low levels of normalized T-cell clonal expansion were also seen in some patients who did not respond. Which antigens the clonally expanded peripheral T cells were specific for was not determined.

Genomic DNA was isolated from the sorted cells so that the TCRbeta CDR3 region could be sequenced. TCRbeta CDR3 regions were sequenced using the immunoSEQ Assay. The immuneACCESS repertoire file appears here via TCRdb, limited to in-frame rearrangements. These files lack a portion of the clones; in checked studies, under half of the deficit traces to unresolved V genes, and the cause of the others is not known. Within this sample are 70,000 or so clones, with 88% of them counted one time only. Around 2.3% of the sample goes to the ten largest clones. This clone appeared once. The target of this receptor is not known. No much larger clone is present one base from it, and per-base qualities are unavailable. The CDR3 has 16 amino acids, counting the end cysteine and phenylalanine. Left in the record is the CDR3 DNA by itself, 48 bases read in frame from the first base. Via the germline V gene (reference sequence), CDR1 is LNHDA and CDR2 SQIVND. Trimming removed 5 bases from V and 6 bases from J; the gene matches leave 15 bases unexplained.

The rearranged chain carries TRBV19 and TRBJ1-1; TRBD1 matches 7 bases in the middle. Here the sequenced sample was CD4+ or CD8+ T cells sorted from blood, taken in a trial of the OX40 agonist ivuxolimab. The receptor was isolated from an adult with an advanced solid tumor such as melanoma, head and neck, liver or kidney cancer. The sequenced DNA is TGTGCCAGTAGTTTTCCGGGGGCAGGGGGGACCCCTGAAGCTTTCTTT. This translates into CASSFPGAGGTPEAFF.